This T cell receptor (beta chain) was identified in a study of blood T cell repertoires in COVID-19 (dated by TCRdb to about 2020). Regarding the study in general: Samples covering the acute and convalescent phases of COVID-19 were provided by collaborators in the United States, Italy and Spain. The material from the prospective study consisted of cDNA or gDNA derived from T cells, B-cell-depleted T cells, or PBMCs. The repertoires were released in a freely available public database intended as a resource for research on the immune response to SARS-CoV-2. Deeply sampled blood TCRbeta repertoires from subjects exposed to, actively infected with, or recovered from COVID-19 were included in the dataset. HLA class I and class II types, where available, came from metadata supplied by the sample provider rather than from assay-based typing. Nearly every sample came with metadata listing a de-identified subject ID, COVID-19 status, age in years and sex. The samples were drawn from the first 160 participants of the ongoing ImmuneRACE study and from over 950 subjects provided by 6 global collaborators. Study-level results and caveats: The amount of clinical and demographic metadata varied by source and participant and was provided uncurated.

Turning to this clone: It lacks a known antigen. No qualities accompany the bases; no much larger clone lies one base away.

Including the terminal cysteine and phenylalanine, the CDR3 comprises 12 residues. The read is trimmed to its CDR3 DNA, 36 bases read in frame from base 1. CDR1 and CDR2, per the germline V gene, are ENHRY and SYGVKD. Deletion took 10 bases off V and 6 bases off J, with a span of 14 bases between the germline ends. The collaborating institutions used their own protocols to collect whole blood in K2EDTA tubes. For TCRbeta analysis, collaborators shipped samples as frozen whole blood, isolated PBMCs, or DNA extracted from either of those sample types. TCRbeta CDR3 regions were amplified from genomic DNA by means of the immunoSEQ Assay, a bias-controlled multiplex PCR. The authors processed their data as follows. Within the assay, amplification of reference gene primers was used to estimate how many nucleated cells each sample contained. To quantify the absolute abundance of each unique TCRbeta CDR3 rearrangement, sequence reads were collapsed and filtered. For each sample, productive Simpson clonality was calculated as the square root of Simpson's diversity index over productive rearrangements. This immuneACCESS table, as held by TCRdb, lists in-frame sequences with V and J called but not all clones. Of the missing ones, under half trace to an unresolved V gene in checked studies; the others have no known cause. V, J and clone size are taken as reported in that table, and D and trimming were inferred from the DNA itself. The sample table holds more than 95,000 clones, of which approximately 88% were seen once. The ten top clones hold approximately 5% of the sample.

The clonotype was recovered from a human donor in a cohort sampled during active COVID-19. Material: peripheral blood. The chain links TRBV10-3 with TRBJ2-3; perhaps TRBD1 is the D gene, with 6 bases matching. The CDR3: CATRQELDTQYF. The nucleotide sequence reads as follows: TGTGCCACCCGACAGGAGCTGGATACGCAGTATTTT.